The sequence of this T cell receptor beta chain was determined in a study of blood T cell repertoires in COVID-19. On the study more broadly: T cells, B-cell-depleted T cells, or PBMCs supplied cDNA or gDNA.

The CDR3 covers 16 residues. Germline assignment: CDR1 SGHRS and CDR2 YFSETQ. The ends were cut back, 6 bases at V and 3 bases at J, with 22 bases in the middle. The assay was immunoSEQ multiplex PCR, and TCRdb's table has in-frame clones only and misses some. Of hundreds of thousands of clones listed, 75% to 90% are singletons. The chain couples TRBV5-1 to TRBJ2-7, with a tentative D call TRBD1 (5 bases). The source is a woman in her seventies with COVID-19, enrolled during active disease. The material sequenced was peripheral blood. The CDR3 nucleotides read TGCGCCAGCAACCCCGAGCAGGGTAGAGCTTTCTACGAGCAGTACTTC. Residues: CASNPEQGRAFYEQYF.